The T cell receptor (beta chain) described here comes from a study of cytomegalovirus exposure and HLA in healthy donors. Study outcomes and limitations: A later analysis linked a missense variant in DCLRE1C to the trimming of TCR beta V and J genes. Most TCRs appeared rarely, but some public TCRs recurred in many donors.

The sample holds a few counts of this clone. The antigen remains unidentified. This CDR3 has 17 residues. Per the germline V gene, CDR1 is SGHRS and CDR2 is YFSETQ. The J segment lost 1 base and the V segment lost 0 bases, leaving 7 bases of the junction unmatched. PCR was performed using 60 Vbeta and 13 Jbeta primers. Assay used: immunoSEQ multiplex PCR; TCRdb lists only in-frame clones, some missing. The sample contains 100,000 to 150,000 clones, more than 75% of which appear only once. The sample was PBMCs. This sequence originates from a female donor in good health and CMV-seronegative. V is TRBV5-1 and J is TRBJ2-5, with 9 bases aligning to TRBD2. CDR3 sequence reads: CASSLGLAALSQETQYF. For the CDR3, the DNA is TGCGCCAGCAGCTTGGGACTAGCGGCCTTATCCCAAGAGACCCAGTACTTC. Looking up the rest from reference TRBV5-1 and TRBJ2-5 gives the full variable domain: KAGVTQTPRYLIKTRGQQVTLSCSPISGHRSVSWYQQTPGQGLQFLFEYFSETQRNKGNFPGRFSGRQFSNSRSEMNVSTLELGDSALYLCASSLGLAALSQETQYFGPGTRLLVL.